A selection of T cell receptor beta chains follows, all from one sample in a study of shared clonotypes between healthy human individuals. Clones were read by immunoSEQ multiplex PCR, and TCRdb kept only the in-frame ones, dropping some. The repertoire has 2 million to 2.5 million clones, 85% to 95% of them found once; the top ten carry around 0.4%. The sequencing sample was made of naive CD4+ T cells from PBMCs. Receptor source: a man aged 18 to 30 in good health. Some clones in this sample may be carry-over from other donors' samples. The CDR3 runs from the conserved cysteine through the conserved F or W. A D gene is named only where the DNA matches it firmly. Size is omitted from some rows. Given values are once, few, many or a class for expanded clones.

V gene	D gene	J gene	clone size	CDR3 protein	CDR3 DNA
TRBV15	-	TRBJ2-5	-	CATSRERVWETQYF	TGTGCCACCAGCAGAGAAAGGGTTTGGGAGACCCAGTACTTC
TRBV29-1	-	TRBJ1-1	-	CSVTTVLNTEAFF	TGCAGCGTCACGACAGTTTTGAACACTGAAGCTTTCTTT
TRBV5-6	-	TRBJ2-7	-	CASSFLFPYEQYF	TGTGCCAGCAGCTTTTTGTTTCCCTACGAGCAGTACTTC
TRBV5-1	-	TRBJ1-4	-	CASSLGVNEKLFF	TGCGCCAGCAGCTTGGGAGTTAATGAAAAACTGTTTTTT
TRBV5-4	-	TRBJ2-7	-	CASSSTRGEQYF	TGTGCCAGCAGCTCTACGAGGGGCGAGCAGTACTTC
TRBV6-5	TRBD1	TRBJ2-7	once	CASSRDRANYEQYF	TGTGCCAGCAGTCGGGACAGGGCTAATTACGAGCAGTACTTC
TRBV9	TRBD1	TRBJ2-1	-	CASSAYTGAPYNEQFF	TGTGCCAGCAGCGCCTACACAGGGGCCCCCTACAATGAGCAGTTCTTC
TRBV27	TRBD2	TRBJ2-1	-	CASRGEGLGSRYNEQFF	TGTGCCAGCCGAGGGGAGGGCCTAGGCTCTCGCTACAATGAGCAGTTCTTC
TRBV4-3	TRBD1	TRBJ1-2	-	CASSQAWEEGAESYRSGYTF	TGCGCCAGCAGCCAAGCCTGGGAGGAGGGGGCAGAATCCTATCGTAGTGGCTACACCTTC
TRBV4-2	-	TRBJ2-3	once	CASSQTIGAGRRAEDTQYF	TGTGCCAGCAGCCAAACCATTGGCGCGGGGAGGAGGGCGGAAGATACGCAGTATTTT
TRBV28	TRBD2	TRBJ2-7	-	CASSPLAGGPYEQYF	TGTGCCAGCAGTCCTCTAGCGGGAGGGCCCTACGAGCAGTACTTC
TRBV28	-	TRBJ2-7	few	CASSFRYEQYF	TGTGCCAGCAGTTTTAGGTACGAGCAGTACTTC
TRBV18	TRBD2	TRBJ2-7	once	CASSPLVPGTSGRSSDEQYF	TGTGCCAGCTCACCCTTAGTACCCGGGACTAGCGGGAGAAGTTCCGACGAGCAGTACTTC
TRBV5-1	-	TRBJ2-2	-	CASSLGLSNTGELFF	TGCGCCAGCAGCTTGGGGCTCTCCAACACCGGGGAGCTGTTTTTT